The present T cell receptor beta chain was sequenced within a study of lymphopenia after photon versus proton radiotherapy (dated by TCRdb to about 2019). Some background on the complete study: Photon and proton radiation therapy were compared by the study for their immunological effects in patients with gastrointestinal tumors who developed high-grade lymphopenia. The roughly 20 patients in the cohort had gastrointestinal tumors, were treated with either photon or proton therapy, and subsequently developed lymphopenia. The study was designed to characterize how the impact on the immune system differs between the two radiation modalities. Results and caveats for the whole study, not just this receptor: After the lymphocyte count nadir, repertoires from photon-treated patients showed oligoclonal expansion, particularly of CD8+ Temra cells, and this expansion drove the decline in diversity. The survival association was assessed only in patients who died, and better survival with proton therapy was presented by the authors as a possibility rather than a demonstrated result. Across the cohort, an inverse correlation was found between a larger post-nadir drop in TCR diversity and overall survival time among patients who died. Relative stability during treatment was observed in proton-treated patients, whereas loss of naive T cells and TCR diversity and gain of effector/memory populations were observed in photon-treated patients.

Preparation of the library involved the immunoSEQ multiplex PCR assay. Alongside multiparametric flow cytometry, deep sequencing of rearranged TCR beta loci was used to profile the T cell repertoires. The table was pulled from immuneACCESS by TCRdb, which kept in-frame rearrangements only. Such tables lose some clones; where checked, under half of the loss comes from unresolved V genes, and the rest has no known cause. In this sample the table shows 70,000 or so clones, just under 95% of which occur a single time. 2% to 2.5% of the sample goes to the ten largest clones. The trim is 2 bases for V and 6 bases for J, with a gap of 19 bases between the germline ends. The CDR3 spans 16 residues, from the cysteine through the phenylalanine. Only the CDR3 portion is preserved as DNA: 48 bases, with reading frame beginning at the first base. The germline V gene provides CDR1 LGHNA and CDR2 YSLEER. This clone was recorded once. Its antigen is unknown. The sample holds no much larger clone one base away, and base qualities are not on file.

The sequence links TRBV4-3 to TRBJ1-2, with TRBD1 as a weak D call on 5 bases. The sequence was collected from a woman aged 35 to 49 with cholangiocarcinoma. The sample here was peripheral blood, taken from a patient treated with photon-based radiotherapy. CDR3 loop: CASSQTGTGELNGYTF. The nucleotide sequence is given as TGCGCCAGCAGCCAAACCGGGACGGGGGAGTTGAATGGCTACACCTTC.